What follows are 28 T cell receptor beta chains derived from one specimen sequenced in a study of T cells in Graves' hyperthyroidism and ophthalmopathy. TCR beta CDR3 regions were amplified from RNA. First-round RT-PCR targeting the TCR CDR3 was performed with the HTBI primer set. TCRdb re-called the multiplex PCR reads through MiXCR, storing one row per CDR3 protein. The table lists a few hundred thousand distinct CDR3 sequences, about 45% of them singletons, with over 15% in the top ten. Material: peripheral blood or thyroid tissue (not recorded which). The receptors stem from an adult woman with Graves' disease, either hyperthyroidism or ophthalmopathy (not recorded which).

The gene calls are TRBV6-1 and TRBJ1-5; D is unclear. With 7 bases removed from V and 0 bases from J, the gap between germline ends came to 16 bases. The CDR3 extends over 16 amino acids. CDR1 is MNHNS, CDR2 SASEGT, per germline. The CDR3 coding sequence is TGTGCCAGCACCCCGGTGGAAGGCATTAGCAATCAGCCCCAGCATTTT. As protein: CASTPVEGISNQPQHF.

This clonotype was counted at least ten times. DNA of the CDR3: TGTGCCAGCAGCACTGGACTCGACAGAAACTATGGCTACACCTTC. It yields the protein CASSTGLDRNYGYTF. This rearrangement joins TRBV5-6 to TRBJ1-2, with D maybe TRBD1 (5 bases). Germline V gene sequence: CDR1 SGHDT, CDR2 YYEEEE. This CDR3 spans 15 amino acids. V lost 4 bases and J 2 bases, leaving 15 bases between the germline ends.

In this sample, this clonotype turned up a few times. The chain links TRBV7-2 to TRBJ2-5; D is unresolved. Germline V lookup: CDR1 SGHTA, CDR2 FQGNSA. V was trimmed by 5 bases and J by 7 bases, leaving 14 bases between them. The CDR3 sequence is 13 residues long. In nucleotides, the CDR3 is TGTGCCAGCAGCCTGACGGCCACCGGGACCCAGTACTTC. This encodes CASSLTATGTQYF.

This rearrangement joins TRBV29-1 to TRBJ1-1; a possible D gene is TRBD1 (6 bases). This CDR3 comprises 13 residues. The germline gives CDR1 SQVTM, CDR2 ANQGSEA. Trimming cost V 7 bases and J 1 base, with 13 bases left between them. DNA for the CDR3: TGCAGCGGGGGGGCAGGGACGAACACTGAAGCTTTCTTT. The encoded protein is CSGGAGTNTEAFF.

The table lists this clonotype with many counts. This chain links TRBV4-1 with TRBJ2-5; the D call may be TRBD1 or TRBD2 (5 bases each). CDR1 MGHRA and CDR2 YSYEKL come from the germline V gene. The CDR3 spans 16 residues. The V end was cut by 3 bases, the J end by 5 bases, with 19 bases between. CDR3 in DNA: TGCGCCAGCAGCCAGTACCGGACTCTTGAGGGGGAGACCCAGTACTTC. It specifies CASSQYRTLEGETQYF.

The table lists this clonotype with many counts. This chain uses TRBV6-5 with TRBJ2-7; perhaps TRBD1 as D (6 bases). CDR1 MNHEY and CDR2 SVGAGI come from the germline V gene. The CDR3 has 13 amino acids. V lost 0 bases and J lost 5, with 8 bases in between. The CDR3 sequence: CASSYSGDNEQYF. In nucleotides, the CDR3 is TGTGCCAGCAGTTACTCGGGGGACAACGAGCAGTACTTC.

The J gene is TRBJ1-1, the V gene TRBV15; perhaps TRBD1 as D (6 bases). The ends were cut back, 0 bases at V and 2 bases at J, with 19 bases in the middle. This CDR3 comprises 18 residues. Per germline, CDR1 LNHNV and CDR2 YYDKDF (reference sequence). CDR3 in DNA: TGTGCCACCAGCAGAGATTCTGGTAGGGGGGGCCCAAACACTGAAGCTTTCTTT. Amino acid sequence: CATSRDSGRGGPNTEAFF. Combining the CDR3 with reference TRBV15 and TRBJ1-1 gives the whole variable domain DAMVIQNPRYQVTQFGKPVTLSCSQTLNHNVMYWYQQKSSQAPKLLFHYYDKDFNNEADTPDNFQSRRPNTSFCFLDIRSPGLGDTAMYLCATSRDSGRGGPNTEAFFGQGTRLTVV.

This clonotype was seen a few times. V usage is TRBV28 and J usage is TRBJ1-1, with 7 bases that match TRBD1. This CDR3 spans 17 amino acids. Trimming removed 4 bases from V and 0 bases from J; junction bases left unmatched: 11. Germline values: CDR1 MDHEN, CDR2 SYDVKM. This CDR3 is CASSWNMKTGLNTEAFF. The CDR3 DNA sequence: TGTGCCAGCAGTTGGAACATGAAGACAGGGTTGAACACTGAAGCTTTCTTT. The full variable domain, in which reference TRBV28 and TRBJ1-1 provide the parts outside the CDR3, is DVKVTQSSRYLVKRTGEKVFLECVQDMDHENMFWYRQDPGLGLRLIYFSYDVKMKEKGDIPEGYSVSREKKERFSLILESASTNQTSMYLCASSWNMKTGLNTEAFFGQGTRLTVV.

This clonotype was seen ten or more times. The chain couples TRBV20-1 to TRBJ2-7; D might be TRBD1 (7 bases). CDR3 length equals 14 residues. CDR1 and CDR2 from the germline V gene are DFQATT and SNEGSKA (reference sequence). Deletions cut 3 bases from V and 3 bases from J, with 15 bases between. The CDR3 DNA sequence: TGCAGTGCTAGTCAACCAGGGGGGTTCTACGAGCAGTACTTC. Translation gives CSASQPGGFYEQYF.

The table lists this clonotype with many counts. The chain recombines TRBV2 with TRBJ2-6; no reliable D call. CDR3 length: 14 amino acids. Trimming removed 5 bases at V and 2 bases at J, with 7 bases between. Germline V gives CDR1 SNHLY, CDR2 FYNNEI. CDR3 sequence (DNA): TGTGCCAGCAGTTCGCAACCTGGGGCCAACGTCCTGACTTTC. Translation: CASSSQPGANVLTF.

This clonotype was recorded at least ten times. The CDR3 loop reads CASSVGDRGNSPLHF. In DNA form, the CDR3 reads TGTGCCAGCAGCGTAGGGGACAGAGGGAATTCACCCCTCCACTTT. This chain uses TRBV9 with TRBJ1-6; 7 positions match TRBD1. V gave up 0 bases and J gave up 7 bases; unmatched junction bases: 4. Germline assignment: CDR1 SGDLS and CDR2 YYNGEE. This CDR3 contains 15 residues.

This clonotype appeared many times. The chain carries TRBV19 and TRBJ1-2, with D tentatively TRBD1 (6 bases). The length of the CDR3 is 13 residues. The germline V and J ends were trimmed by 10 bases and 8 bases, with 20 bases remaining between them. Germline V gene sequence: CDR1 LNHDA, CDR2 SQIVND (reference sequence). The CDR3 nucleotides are TGTGCCACCACCATCGGGGGCAGGGGCGGCTACACCTTC. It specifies CATTIGGRGGYTF.

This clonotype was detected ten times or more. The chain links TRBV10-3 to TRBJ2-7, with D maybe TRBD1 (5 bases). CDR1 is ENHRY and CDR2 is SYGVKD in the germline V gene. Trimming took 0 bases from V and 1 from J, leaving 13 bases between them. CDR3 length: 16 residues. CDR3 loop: CAISESGQGISYEQYF. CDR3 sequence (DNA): TGTGCCATCAGTGAGTCGGGTCAGGGAATATCCTACGAGCAGTACTTC.

CDR3 DNA: TGTGCCAGTACCTCATCCCTGACAGCGAACACTGAAGCTTTCTTT. The encoded protein is CASTSSLTANTEAFF. The chain carries TRBV19 and TRBJ1-1, with D tentatively TRBD1 (5 bases). The CDR3 sequence is 15 residues long. The ends were cut back, 7 bases at V and 1 base at J, with 16 bases in the middle. The germline gives CDR1 LNHDA, CDR2 SQIVND (reference sequence).

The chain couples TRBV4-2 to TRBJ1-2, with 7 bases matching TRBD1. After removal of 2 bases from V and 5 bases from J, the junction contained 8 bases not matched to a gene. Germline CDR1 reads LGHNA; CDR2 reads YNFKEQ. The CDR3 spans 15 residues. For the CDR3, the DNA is TGTGCCAGCAGCCAACAAAGACAGGGAGATTATGGCTACACCTTC. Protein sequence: CASSQQRQGDYGYTF.

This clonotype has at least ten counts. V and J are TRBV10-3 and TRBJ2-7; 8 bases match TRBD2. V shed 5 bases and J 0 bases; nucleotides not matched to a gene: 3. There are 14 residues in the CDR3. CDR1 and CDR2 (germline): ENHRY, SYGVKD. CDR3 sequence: CAISLGTSSYEQYF. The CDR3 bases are TGTGCCATCAGTCTTGGGACTAGCTCCTACGAGCAGTACTTC.

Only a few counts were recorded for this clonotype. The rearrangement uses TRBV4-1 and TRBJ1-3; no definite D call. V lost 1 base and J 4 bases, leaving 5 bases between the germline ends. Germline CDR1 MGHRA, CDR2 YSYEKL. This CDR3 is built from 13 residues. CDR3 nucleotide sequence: TGCGCCAGCAGCCAAGTGAGCGGAAACACCATATATTTT. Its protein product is CASSQVSGNTIYF.

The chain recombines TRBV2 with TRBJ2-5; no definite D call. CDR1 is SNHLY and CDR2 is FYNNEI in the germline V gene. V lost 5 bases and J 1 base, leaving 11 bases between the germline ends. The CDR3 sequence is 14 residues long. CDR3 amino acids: CASSWPGSQETQYF. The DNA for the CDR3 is TGTGCCAGCAGTTGGCCGGGCAGCCAAGAGACCCAGTACTTC.

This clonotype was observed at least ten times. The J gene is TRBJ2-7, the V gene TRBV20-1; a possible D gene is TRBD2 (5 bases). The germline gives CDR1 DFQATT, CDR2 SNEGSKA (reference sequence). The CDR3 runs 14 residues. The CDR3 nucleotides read TGCAGCTCTAGGCCGCCGGGAATAACCTACGAGCAGTACTTC. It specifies CSSRPPGITYEQYF.

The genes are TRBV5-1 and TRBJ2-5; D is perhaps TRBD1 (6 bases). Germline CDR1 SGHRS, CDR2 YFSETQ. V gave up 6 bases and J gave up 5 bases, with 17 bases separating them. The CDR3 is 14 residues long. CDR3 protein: CASNLDRTFETQYF. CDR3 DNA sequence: TGCGCCAGCAACTTAGACAGGACTTTCGAGACCCAGTACTTC.

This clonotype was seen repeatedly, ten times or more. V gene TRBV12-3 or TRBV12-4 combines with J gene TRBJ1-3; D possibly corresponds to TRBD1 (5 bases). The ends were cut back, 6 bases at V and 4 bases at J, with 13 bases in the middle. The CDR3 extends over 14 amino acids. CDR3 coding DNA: TGTGCCAGCAGCAATACTGGGGGAGGAAACACCATATATTTT. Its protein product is CASSNTGGGNTIYF.

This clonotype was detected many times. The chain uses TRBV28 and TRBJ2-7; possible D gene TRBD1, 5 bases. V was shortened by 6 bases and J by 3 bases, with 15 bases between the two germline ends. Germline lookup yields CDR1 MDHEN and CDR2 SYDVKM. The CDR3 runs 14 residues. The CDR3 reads CASRTWQGVYEQYF. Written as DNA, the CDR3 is TGTGCCAGCAGGACATGGCAAGGGGTCTACGAGCAGTACTTC.

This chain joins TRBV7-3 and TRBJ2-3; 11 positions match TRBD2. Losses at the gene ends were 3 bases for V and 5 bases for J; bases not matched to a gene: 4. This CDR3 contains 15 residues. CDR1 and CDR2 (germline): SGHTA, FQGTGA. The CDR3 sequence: CASSFSGRAGDTQYF. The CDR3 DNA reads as TGTGCCAGCAGCTTTAGCGGGAGGGCCGGAGATACGCAGTATTTT.

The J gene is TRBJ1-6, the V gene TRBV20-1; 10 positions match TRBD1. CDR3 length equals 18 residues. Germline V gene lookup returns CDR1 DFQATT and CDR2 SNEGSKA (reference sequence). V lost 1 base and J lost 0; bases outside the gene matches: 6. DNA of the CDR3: TGCAGTGCTAGAGTTTTGGGACAGGGGACCTCCTATAATTCACCCCTCCACTTT. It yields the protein CSARVLGQGTSYNSPLHF.

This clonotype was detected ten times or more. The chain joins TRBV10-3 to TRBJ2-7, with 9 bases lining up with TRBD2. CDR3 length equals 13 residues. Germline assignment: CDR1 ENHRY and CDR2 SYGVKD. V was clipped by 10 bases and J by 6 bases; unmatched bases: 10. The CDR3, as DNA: TGTGCCAGCCTGGGAGGACTAGCGCTCGAGCAGTACTTC. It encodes CASLGGLALEQYF.

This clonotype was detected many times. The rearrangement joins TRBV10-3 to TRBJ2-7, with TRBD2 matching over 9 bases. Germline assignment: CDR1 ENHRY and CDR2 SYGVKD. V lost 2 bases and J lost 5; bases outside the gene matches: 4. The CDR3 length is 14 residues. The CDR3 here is CAISEQASGDEQYF. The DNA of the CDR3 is TGTGCCATCAGTGAGCAGGCTAGCGGGGACGAGCAGTACTTC.

DNA for the CDR3: TGCGCCAGCAGCTTGGCGGGAGCGAGTGGTGAGCAGTACTTC. It is translated as CASSLAGASGEQYF. The chain is built from TRBV5-1 and TRBJ2-7; a possible D gene is TRBD2 (6 bases). The CDR3 is 14 amino acids. The germline CDR1 and CDR2 sequences are SGHRS and YFSETQ. The V end lost 0 bases, the J end lost 7 bases, and 14 bases lay between the germline ends.

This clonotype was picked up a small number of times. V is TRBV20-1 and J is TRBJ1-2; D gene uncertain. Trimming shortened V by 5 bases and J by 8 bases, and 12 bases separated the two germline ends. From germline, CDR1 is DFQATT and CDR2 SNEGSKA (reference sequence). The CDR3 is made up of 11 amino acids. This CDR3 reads CSASGGGGYTF. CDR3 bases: TGCAGTGCTTCGGGAGGCGGGGGCTACACCTTC.